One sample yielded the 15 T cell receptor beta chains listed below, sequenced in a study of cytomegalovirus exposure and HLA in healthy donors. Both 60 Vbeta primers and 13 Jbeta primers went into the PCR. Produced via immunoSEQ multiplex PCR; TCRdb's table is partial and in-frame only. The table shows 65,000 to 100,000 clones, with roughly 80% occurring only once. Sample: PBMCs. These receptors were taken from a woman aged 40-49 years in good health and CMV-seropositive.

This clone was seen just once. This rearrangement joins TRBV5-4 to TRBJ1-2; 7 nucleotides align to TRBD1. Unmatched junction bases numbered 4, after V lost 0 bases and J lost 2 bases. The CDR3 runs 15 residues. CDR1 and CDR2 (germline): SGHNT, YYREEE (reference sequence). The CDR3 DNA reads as TGTGCCAGCAGCTTGGCACCGGGACAGAACTATGGCTACACCTTC. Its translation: CASSLAPGQNYGYTF.

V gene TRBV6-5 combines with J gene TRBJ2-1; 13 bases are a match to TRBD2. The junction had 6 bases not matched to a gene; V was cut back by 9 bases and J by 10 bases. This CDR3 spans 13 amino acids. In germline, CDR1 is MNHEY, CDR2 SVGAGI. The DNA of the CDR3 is TGTGCCAGTCGACTAGCGGGAGGTAGCGAGCAGTTCTTC. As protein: CASRLAGGSEQFF.

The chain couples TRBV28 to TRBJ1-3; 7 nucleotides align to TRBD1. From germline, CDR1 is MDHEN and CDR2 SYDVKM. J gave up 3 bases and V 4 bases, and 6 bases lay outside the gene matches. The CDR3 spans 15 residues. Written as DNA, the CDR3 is TGTGCCAGCAGTTCCACAGGGGATGATGGAAACACCATATATTTT. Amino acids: CASSSTGDDGNTIYF. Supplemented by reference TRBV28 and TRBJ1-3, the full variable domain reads DVKVTQSSRYLVKRTGEKVFLECVQDMDHENMFWYRQDPGLGLRLIYFSYDVKMKEKGDIPEGYSVSREKKERFSLILESASTNQTSMYLCASSSTGDDGNTIYFGEGSWLTVV.

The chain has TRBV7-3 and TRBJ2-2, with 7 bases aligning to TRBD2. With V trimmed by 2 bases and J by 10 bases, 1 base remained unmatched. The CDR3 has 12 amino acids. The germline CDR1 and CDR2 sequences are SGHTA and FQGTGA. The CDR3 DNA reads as TGTGCCAGCAGCTTAGGGGGGGAGGAGCTGTTTTTT. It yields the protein CASSLGGEELFF. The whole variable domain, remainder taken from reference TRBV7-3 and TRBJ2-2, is GAGVSQTPSNKVTEKGKYVELRCDPISGHTALYWYRQSLGQGPEFLIYFQGTGAADDSGLPNDRFFAVRPEGSVSTLKIQRTERGDSAVYLCASSLGGEELFFGEGSRLTVL.

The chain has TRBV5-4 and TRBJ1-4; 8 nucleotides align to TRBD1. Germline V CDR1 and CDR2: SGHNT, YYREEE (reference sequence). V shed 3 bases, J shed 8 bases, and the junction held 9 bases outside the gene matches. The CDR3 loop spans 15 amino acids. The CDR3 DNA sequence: TGTGCCAGCAGCTCCTCGACAGGGGTACAGGAAAAACTGTTTTTT. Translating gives CASSSSTGVQEKLFF.

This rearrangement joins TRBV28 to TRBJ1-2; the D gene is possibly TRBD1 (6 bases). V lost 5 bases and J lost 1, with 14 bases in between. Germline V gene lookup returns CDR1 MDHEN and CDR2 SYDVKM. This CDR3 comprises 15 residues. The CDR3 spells CASSLPGQHNYGYTF. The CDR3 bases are TGTGCCAGCAGTCTACCGGGACAACATAACTATGGCTACACCTTC.

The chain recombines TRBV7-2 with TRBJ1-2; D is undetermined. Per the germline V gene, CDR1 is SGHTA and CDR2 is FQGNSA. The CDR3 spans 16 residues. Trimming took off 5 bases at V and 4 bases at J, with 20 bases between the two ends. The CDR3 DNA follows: TGTGCCAGCAGCCTCACCCCACGGGGTCGCGGCTATGGCTACACCTTC. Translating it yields CASSLTPRGRGYGYTF.

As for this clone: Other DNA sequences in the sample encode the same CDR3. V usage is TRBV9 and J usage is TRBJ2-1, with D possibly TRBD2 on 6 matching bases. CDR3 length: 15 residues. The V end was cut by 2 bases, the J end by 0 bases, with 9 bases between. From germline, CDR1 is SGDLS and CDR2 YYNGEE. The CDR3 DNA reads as TGTGCCAGCAGCGTTGGAGCGGGCTCCTACAATGAGCAGTTCTTC. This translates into CASSVGAGSYNEQFF.

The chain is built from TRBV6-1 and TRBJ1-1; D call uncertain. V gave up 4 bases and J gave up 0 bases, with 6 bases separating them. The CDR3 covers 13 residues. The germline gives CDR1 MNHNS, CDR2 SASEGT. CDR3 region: CASSGRMNTEAFF. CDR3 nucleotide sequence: TGTGCCAGCAGTGGGCGGATGAACACTGAAGCTTTCTTT.

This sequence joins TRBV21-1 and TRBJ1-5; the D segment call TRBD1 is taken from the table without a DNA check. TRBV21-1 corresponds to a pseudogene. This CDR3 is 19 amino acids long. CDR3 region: CASSKERFYRVPSNQPQHF. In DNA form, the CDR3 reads TGTGCCAGCAGCAAAGAAAGATTCTACAGGGTCCCTTCCAATCAGCCCCAGCATTTT.

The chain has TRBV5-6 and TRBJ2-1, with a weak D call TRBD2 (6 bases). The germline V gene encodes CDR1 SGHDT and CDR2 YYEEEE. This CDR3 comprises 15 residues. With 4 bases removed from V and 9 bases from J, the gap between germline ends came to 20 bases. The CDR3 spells CASSGLRDPFLEQFF. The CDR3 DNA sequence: TGTGCCAGCAGCGGACTACGGGACCCCTTTCTTGAGCAGTTCTTC. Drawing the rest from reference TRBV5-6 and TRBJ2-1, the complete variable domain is DAGVTQSPTHLIKTRGQQVTLRCSPKSGHDTVSWYQQALGQGPQFIFQYYEEEERQRGNFPDRFSGHQFPNYSSELNVNALLLGDSALYLCASSGLRDPFLEQFFGPGTRLTVL.

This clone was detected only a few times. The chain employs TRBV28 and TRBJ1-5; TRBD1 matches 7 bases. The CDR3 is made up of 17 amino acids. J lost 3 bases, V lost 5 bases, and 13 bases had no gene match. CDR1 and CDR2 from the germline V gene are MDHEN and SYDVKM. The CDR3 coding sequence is TGTGCCAGCAGTCGTACAATACTAAGGGGGCCCAATCAGCCCCAGCATTTT. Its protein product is CASSRTILRGPNQPQHF. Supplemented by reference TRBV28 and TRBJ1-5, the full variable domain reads DVKVTQSSRYLVKRTGEKVFLECVQDMDHENMFWYRQDPGLGLRLIYFSYDVKMKEKGDIPEGYSVSREKKERFSLILESASTNQTSMYLCASSRTILRGPNQPQHFGDGTRLSIL.

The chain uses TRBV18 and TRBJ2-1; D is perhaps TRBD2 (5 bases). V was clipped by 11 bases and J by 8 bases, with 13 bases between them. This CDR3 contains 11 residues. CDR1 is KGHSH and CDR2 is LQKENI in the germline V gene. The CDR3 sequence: CAGRVGDEQFF. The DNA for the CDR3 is TGTGCCGGGCGGGTAGGCGATGAGCAGTTCTTC.

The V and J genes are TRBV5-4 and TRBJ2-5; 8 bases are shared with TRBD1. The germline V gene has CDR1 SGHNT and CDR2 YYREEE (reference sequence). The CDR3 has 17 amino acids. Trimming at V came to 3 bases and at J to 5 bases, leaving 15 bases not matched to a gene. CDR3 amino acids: CASSSGKRDRFLETQYF. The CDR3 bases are TGTGCCAGCAGCTCGGGAAAACGGGACAGGTTTTTGGAGACCCAGTACTTC.

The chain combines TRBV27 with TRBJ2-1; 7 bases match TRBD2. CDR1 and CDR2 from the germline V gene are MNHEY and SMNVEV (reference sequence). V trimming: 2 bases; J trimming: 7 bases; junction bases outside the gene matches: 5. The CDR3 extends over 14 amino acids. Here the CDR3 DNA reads TGTGCCAGCAGTTTAGCTGGGCGGGGGAATGAGCAGTTCTTC. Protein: CASSLAGRGNEQFF.